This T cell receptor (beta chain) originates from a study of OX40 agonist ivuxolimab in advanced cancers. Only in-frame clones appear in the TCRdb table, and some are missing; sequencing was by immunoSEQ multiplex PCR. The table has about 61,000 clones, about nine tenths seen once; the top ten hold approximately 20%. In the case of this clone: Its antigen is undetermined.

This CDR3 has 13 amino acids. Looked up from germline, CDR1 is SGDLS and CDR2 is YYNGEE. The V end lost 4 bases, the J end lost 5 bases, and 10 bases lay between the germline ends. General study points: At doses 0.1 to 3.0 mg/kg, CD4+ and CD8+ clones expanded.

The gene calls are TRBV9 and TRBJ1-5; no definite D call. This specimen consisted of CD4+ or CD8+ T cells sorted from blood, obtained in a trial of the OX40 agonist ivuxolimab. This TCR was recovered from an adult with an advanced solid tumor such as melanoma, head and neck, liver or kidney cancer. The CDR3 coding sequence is TGTGCCAGCAGCTCTACCTGGGATCAGCCCCAGCATTTT. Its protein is CASSSTWDQPQHF.